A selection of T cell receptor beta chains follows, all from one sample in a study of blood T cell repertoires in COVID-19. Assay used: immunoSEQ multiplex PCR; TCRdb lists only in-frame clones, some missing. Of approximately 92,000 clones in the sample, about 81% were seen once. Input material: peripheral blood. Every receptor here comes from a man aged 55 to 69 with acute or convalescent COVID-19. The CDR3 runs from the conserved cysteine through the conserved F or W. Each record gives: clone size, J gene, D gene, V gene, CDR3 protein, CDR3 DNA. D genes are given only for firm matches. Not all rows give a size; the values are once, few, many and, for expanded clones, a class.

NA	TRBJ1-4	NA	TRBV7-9	CASSRNEKLFF	TGTGCCAGCAGCCGTAATGAAAAACTGTTTTTT
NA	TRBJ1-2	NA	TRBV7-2	CASSLEGWGYTF	TGTGCCAGCAGCTTAGAGGGGTGGGGCTACACCTTC
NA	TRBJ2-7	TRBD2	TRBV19	CASSIAPSGDYEQYF	TGTGCCAGTAGTATAGCTCCTAGCGGGGACTACGAGCAGTACTTC
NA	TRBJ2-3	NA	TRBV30	CAWRLAGTDTQYF	TGTGCCTGGAGACTAGCAGGCACAGATACGCAGTATTTT
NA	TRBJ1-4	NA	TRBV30	CAWSVRGTGNEKLFF	TGTGCCTGGAGTGTACGGGGTACAGGGAATGAAAAACTGTTTTTT
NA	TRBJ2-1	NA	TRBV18	CASSSGSEQFF	TGTGCCAGCTCATCCGGTAGTGAGCAGTTCTTC
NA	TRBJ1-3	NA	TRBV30	CARSSSGNTIYF	TGTGCCCGGTCGAGCTCTGGAAACACCATATATTTT
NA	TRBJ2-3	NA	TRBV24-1	CATSDRGTDTQYF	TGTGCCACCAGTGACAGGGGTACGGATACGCAGTATTTT
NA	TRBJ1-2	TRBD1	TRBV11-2	CASSPAGGGYGYTF	TGTGCCAGCAGCCCCGCAGGGGGCGGCTATGGCTACACCTTC
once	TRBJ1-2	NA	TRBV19	CASRLGANYGYTF	TGTGCCAGTAGACTCGGGGCTAACTATGGCTACACCTTC
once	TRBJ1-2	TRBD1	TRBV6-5	CASRPGTGGLGYTF	TGTGCCAGCAGGCCCGGGACAGGGGGGTTAGGCTACACCTTC
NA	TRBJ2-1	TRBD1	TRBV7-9	CASSPRVGQGPYNEQFF	TGTGCCAGCAGCCCCCGGGTGGGACAGGGGCCCTACAATGAGCAGTTCTTC
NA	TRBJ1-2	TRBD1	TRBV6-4	CASSDTRPGQDDSDYGYTF	TGTGCCAGCAGTGACACCAGACCGGGACAGGACGATTCTGACTATGGCTACACCTTC
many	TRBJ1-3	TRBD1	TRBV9	CASSVGQTSTGNTIYF	TGTGCCAGCAGCGTGGGACAGACCTCAACTGGAAACACCATATATTTT
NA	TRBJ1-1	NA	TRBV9	CASRETTGDTEAFF	TGTGCCAGCAGGGAGACAACGGGGGACACTGAAGCTTTCTTT
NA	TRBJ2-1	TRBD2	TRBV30	CAWGTSGSQQFF	TGTGCCTGGGGGACTAGCGGGAGTCAGCAGTTCTTC
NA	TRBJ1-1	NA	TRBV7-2	CASSLNSWNTEAFF	TGTGCCAGCAGCTTAAACAGTTGGAACACTGAAGCTTTCTTT
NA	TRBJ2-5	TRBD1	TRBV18	CASSPGQFGETQYF	TGTGCCAGCTCACCGGGACAGTTTGGGGAGACCCAGTACTTC
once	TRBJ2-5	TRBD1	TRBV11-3	CASSFHPGQVFTETQYF	TGTGCCAGCAGCTTTCACCCGGGACAGGTGTTTACAGAGACCCAGTACTTC
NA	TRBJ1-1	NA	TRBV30	CAWTSLVEAFF	TGTGCCTGGACCAGCCTAGTTGAAGCTTTCTTT
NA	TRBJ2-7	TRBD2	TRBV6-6	CASTRLAGSYEQYF	TGTGCCAGCACCCGACTAGCGGGTTCCTACGAGCAGTACTTC
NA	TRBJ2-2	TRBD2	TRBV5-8	CASSSGGARTGELFF	TGTGCCAGCAGCTCGGGAGGGGCGCGGACCGGGGAGCTGTTTTTT
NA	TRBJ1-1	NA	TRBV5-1	CASSLVGVNPYEAFF	TGCGCCAGCAGCTTGGTAGGGGTCAATCCCTATGAAGCTTTCTTT
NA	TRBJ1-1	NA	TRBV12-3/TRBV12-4	CASSPWAGEAFF	TGTGCCAGCAGCCCCTGGGCGGGTGAAGCTTTCTTT
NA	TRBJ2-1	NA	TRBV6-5	CASSSARDNEQFF	TGTGCCAGCAGTTCCGCCAGGGATAATGAGCAGTTCTTC
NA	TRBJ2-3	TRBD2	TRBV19	CASSIILAGDDTQYF	TGTGCCAGTAGTATCATACTAGCGGGGGATGATACGCAGTATTTT
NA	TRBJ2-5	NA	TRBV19	CASSRDNEETQYF	TGTGCCAGTAGCCGGGACAATGAAGAGACCCAGTACTTC
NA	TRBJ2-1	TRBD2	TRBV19	CASSGGGHVGLYNEQFF	TGTGCCAGTTCCGGGGGGGGCCACGTCGGGCTGTACAATGAGCAGTTCTTC
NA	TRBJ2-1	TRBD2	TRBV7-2	CASSFFTSGNNEQFF	TGTGCCAGCAGCTTTTTCACTAGCGGTAACAATGAGCAGTTCTTC
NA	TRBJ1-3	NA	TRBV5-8	CASSLRDWLRRLSSGNTIYF	TGTGCCAGCAGCCTCCGGGACTGGCTCCGGAGGCTAAGCTCTGGAAACACCATATATTTT
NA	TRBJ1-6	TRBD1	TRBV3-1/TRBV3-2	CASSQGQGNSPLHF	TGTGCCAGCAGCCAAGGACAGGGGAACTCACCCCTCCACTTT